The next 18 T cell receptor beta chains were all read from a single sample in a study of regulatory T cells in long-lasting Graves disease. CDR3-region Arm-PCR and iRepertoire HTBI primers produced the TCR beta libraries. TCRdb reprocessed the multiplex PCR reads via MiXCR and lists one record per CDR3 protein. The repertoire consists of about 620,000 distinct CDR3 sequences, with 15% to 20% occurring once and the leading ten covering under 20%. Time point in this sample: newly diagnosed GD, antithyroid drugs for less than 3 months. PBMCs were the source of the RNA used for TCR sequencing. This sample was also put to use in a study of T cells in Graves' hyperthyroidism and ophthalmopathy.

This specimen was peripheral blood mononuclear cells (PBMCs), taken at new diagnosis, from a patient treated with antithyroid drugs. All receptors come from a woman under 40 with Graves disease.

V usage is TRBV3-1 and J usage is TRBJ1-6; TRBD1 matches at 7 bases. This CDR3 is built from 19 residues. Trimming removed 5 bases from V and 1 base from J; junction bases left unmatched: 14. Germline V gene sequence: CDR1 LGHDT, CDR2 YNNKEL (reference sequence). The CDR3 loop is CASSSNMNRGGSYNSPLHF. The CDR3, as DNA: TGTGCCAGCAGCTCCAACATGAACAGGGGCGGATCCTATAATTCACCCCTCCACTTT.

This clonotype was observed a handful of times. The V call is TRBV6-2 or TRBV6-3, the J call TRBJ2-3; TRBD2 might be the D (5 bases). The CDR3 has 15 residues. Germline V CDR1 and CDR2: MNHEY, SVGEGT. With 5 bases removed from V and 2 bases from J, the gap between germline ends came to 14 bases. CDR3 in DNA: TGTGCCAGCAGTGAACAGCTAGCATCCACAGATACGCAGTATTTT. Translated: CASSEQLASTDTQYF.

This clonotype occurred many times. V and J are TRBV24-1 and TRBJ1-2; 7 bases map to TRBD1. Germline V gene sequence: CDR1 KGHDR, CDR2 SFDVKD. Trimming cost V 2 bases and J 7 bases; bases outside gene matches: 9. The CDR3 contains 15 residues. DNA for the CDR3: TGTGCCACCAGTGATTGGAAAACAGGGGCGGGTGGCTACACCTTC. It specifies CATSDWKTGAGGYTF.

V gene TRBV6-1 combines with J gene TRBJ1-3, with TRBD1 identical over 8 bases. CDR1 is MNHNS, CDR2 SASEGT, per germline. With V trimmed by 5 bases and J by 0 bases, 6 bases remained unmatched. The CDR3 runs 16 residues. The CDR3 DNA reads TGTGCCAGCAGTCGATGGACAGGGACCTCTGGAAACACCATATATTTT. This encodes CASSRWTGTSGNTIYF.

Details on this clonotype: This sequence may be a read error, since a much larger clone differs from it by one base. The CDR3 nucleotides read TGTGCCAGCAGCCACGACAGCAACTACGAGCAGCACTTC. As protein: CASSHDSNYEQHF. This chain links TRBV6-2 or TRBV6-3 with TRBJ2-7, with a weak D call TRBD1 (5 bases). The germline CDR1 and CDR2 sequences are MNHEY and SVGEGT. The CDR3 extends over 13 amino acids.

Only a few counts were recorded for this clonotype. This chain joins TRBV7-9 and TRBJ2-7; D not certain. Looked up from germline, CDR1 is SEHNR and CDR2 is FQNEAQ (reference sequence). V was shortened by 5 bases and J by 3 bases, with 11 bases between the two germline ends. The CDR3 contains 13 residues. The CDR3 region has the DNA TGTGCCAGCAGCCGAGGACGGATCTACGAGCAGTACTTC. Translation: CASSRGRIYEQYF. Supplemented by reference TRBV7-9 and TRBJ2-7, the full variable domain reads DTGVSQNPRHKITKRGQNVTFRCDPISEHNRLYWYRQTLGQGPEFLTYFQNEAQLEKSRLLSDRFSAERPKGSFSTLEIQRTEQGDSAMYLCASSRGRIYEQYFGPGTRLTVT.

Here the CDR3 reads CASSDLAGSDNEQFF. CDR3 bases: TGTGCCAGCAGTGATCTAGCGGGATCGGACAATGAGCAGTTCTTC. The chain has TRBV12-3 or TRBV12-4 and TRBJ2-1, with 9 bases fitting TRBD2. With 5 bases clipped from V and 5 bases from J, the junction kept 7 bases outside the gene matches. CDR3 length equals 15 residues.

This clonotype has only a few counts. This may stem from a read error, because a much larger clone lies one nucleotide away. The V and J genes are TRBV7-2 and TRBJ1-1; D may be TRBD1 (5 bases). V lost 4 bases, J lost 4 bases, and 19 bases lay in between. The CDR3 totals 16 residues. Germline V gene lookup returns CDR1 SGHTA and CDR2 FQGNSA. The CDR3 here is CASSSRTRGWGTEAFF. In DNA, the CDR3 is TGTGCCAGCAGCTCAAGGACTCGGGGGTGGGGCACTGAAGCTTTCTTT.

The CDR3 reads CSGRAESTDTQYF. CDR3 nucleotides: TGCAGTGGGCGAGCGGAGAGCACAGATACGCAGTATTTT. The chain recombines TRBV20-1 with TRBJ2-3; perhaps TRBD2 as D (5 bases). The V gene lost 7 bases and the J gene lost 0 bases, with 11 bases spanning the gap. The CDR3 has 13 residues. Germline assignment: CDR1 DFQATT and CDR2 SNEGSKA (reference sequence).

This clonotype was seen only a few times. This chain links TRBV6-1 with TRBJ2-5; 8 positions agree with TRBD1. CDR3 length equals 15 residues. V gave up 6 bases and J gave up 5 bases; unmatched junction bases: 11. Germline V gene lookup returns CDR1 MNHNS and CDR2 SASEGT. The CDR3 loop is CASRRAGGIWETQYF. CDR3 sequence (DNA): TGTGCCAGCAGGAGGGCAGGGGGCATCTGGGAGACCCAGTACTTC.

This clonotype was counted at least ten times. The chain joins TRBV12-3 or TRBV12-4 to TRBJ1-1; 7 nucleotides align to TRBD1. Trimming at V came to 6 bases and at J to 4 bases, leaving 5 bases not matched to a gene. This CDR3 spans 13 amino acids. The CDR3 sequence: CASSRDRATEAFF. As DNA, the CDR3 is TGTGCCAGCAGCCGAGACAGGGCCACTGAAGCTTTCTTT.

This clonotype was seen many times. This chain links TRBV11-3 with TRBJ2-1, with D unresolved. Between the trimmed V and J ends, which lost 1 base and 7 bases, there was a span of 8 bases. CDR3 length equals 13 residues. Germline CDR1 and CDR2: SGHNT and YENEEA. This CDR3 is CASSLAGRNEQFF. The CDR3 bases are TGTGCCAGCAGCTTAGCCGGTCGGAATGAGCAGTTCTTC.

CDR3 coding DNA: TGTGCCAGTCAGAAGCGGGAGGGCCCAGTAAATACGCAGTATTTT. The encoded protein is CASQKREGPVNTQYF. The V call is TRBV27, the J call TRBJ2-3; 10 nucleotides line up with TRBD2. Germline V CDR1 and CDR2: MNHEY, SMNVEV (reference sequence). The CDR3 runs to 15 residues. V shed 9 bases, J shed 7 bases, and the junction held 13 bases outside the gene matches.

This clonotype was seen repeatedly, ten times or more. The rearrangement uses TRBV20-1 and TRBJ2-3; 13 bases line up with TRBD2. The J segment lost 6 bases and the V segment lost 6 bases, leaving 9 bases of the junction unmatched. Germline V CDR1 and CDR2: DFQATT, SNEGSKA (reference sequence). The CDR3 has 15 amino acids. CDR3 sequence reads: CSAPRTSGSRDTQYF. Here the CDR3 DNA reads TGCAGTGCCCCCCGGACTAGCGGGAGTAGGGATACGCAGTATTTT.

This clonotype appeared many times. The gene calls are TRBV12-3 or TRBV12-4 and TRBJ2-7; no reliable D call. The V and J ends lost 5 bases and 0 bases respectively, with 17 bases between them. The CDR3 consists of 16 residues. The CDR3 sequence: CASSPTPPWSSYEQYF. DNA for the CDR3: TGTGCCAGCAGTCCGACCCCGCCGTGGAGCTCCTACGAGCAGTACTTC.

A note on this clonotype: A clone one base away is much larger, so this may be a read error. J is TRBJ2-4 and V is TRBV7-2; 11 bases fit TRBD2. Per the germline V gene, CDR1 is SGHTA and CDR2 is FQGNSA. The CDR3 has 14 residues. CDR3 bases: TGTGCCAGCAGCACGGGACTAGCGGACAACATTCGGTACTTC. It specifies CASSTGLADNIRYF.

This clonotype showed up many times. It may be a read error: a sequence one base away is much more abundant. Here the CDR3 reads CASSFVNEQFF. In DNA form, the CDR3 reads TGTGCCAGCAGCTTCGTCAATGAGCAGTTCTTC. The V gene is TRBV5-5, the J gene TRBJ2-1, with D hard to call. The CDR3 contains 11 residues. The germline CDR1 and CDR2 sequences are SGHKS and YYEKEE (reference sequence). V lost 2 bases, J lost 6 bases, and 3 bases lay in between.

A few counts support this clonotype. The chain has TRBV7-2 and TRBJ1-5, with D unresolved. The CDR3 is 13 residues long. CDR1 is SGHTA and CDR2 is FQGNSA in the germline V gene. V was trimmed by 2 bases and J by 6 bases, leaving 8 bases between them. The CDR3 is CASSLLKGQPQHF. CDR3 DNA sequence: TGTGCCAGCAGCTTATTAAAGGGTCAGCCCCAGCATTTT.